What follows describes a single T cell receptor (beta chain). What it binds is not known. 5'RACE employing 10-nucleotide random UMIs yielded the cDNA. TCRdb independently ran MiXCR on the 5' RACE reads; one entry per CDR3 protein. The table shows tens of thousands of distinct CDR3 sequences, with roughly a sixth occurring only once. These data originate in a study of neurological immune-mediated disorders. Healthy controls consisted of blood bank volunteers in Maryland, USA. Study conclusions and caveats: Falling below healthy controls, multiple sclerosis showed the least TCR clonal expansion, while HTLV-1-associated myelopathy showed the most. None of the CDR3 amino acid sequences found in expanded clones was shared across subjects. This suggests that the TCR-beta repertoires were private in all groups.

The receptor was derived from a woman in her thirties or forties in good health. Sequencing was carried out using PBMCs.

CDR3 sequence: CASSHGGGALGLFF. The CDR3 DNA reads TGTGCCAGCAGTCATGGGGGAGGGGCCCTTGGACTGTTTTTT. This sequence joins TRBV27 and TRBJ2-2; 7 bases line up with TRBD2. V shed 5 bases and J 14 bases; nucleotides not matched to a gene: 14. Germline CDR1 reads MNHEY; CDR2 reads SMNVEV (reference sequence). There are 14 residues in the CDR3.